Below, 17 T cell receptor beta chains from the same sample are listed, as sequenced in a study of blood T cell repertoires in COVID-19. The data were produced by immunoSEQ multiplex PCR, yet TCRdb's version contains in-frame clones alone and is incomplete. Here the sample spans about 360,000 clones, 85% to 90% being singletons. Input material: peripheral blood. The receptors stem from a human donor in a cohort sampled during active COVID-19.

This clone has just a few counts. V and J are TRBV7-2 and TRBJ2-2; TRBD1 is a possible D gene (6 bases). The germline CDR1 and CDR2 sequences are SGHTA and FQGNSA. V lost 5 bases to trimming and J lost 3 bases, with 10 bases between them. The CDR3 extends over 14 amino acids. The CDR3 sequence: CASSRTAYTGELFF. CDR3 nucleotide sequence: TGTGCCAGCAGCCGGACAGCCTACACCGGGGAGCTGTTTTTT.

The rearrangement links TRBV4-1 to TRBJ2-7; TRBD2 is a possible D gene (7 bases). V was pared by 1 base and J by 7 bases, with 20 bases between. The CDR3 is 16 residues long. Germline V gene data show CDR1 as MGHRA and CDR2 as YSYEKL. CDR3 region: CASSQVHGGPLWEQYF. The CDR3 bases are TGCGCCAGCAGCCAAGTACACGGGGGGCCGCTGTGGGAGCAGTACTTC.

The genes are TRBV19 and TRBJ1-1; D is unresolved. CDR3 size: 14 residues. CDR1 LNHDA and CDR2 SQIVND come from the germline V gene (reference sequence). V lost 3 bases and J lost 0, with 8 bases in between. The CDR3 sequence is CASSIADLNTEAFF. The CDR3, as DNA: TGTGCCAGTAGTATCGCCGACTTGAACACTGAAGCTTTCTTT. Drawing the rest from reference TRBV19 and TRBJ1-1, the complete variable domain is DGGITQSPKYLFRKEGQNVTLSCEQNLNHDAMYWYRQDPGQGLRLIYYSQIVNDFQKGDIAEGYSVSREKKESFPLTVTSAQKNPTAFYLCASSIADLNTEAFFGQGTRLTVV.

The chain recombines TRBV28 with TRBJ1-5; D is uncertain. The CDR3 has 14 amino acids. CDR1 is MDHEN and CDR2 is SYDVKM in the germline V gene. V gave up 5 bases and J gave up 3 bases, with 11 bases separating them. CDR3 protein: CASSPDGFNQPQHF. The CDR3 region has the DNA TGTGCCAGCAGTCCCGACGGGTTCAATCAGCCCCAGCATTTT.

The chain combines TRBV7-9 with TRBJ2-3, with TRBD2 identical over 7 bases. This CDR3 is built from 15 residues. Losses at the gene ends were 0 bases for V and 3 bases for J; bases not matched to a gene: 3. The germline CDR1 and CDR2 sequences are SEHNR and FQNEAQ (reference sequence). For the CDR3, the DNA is TGTGCCAGCAGCTTAGCGGGGAGGGGAACAGATACGCAGTATTTT. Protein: CASSLAGRGTDTQYF.

This chain's CDR3 is CASSPGTSTYNEQFF. CDR3 DNA: TGTGCCAGCTCCCCCGGGACTAGTACTTACAATGAGCAGTTCTTC. This chain joins TRBV18 and TRBJ2-1; the match to TRBD2 covers 8 bases. Germline assignment: CDR1 KGHSH and CDR2 LQKENI. V lost 6 bases and J lost 4; bases outside the gene matches: 8. The CDR3 is 15 residues long. Variable domain in full (rest from reference TRBV18 and TRBJ2-1): NAGVMQNPRHLVRRRGQEARLRCSPMKGHSHVYWYRQLPEEGLKFMVYLQKENIIDESGMPKERFSAEFPKEGPSILRIQQVVRGDSAAYFCASSPGTSTYNEQFFGPGTRLTVL.

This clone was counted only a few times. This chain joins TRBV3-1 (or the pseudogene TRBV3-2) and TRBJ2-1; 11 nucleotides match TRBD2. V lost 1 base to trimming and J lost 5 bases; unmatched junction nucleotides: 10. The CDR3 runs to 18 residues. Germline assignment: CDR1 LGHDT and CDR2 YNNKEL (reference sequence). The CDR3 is CASSQVGIAGGRDNEQFF. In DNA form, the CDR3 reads TGTGCCAGCAGCCAAGTGGGTATAGCGGGAGGGAGGGACAATGAGCAGTTCTTC.

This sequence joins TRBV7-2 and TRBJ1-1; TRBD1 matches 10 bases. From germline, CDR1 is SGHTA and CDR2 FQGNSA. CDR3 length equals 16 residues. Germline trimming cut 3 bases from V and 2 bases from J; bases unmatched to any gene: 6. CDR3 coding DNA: TGTGCCAGCAGCTTGCTATGGGACAGGGGAAACACTGAAGCTTTCTTT. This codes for CASSLLWDRGNTEAFF.

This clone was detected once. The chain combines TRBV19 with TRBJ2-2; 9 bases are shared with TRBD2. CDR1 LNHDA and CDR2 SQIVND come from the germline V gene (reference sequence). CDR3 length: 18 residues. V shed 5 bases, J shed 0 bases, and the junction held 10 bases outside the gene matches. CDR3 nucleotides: TGTGCCAGTAGTGCCTATTTTAGCGGGGGCGCGAACACCGGGGAGCTGTTTTTT. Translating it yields CASSAYFSGGANTGELFF.

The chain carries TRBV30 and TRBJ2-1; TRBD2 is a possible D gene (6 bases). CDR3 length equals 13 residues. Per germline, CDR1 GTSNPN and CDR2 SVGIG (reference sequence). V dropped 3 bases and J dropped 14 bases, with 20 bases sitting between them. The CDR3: CAWRAGSLGSEFF. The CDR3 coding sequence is TGTGCCTGGAGAGCCGGGAGTTTAGGGTCGGAGTTCTTC. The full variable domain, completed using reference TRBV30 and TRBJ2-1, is SQTIHQWPATLVQPVGSPLSLECTVEGTSNPNLYWYRQAAGRGLQLLFYSVGIGQISSEVPQNLSASRPQDRQFILSSKKLLLSDSGFYLCAWRAGSLGSEFFGPGTRLTVL.

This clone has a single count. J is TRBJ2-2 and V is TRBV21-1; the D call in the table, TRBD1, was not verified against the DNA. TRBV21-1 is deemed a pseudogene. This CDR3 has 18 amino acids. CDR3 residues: CASSKDPRYLANTGELFF. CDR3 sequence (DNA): TGTGCCAGCAGCAAAGACCCCAGATACCTCGCGAACACCGGGGAGCTGTTTTTT.

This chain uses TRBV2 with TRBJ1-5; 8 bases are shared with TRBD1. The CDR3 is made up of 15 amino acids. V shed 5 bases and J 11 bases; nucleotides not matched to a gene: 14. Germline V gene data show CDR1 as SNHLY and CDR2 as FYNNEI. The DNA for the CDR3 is TGTGCCAGCAGTTATATACAGGGGGGGGCCCGGGCCCAGCATTTT. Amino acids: CASSYIQGGARAQHF.

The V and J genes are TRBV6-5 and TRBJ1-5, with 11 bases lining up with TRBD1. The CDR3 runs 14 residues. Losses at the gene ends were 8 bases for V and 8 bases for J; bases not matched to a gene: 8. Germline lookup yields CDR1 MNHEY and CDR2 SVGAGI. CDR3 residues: CASGRDRGDEPQHF. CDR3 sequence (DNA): TGTGCCAGCGGCAGGGACAGGGGGGATGAGCCCCAGCATTTT.

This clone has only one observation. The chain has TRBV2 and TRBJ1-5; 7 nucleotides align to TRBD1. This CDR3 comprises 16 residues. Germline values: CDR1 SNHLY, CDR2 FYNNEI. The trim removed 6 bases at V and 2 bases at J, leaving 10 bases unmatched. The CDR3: CASSRDREGGNQPQHF. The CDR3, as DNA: TGTGCCAGCAGCCGAGACAGGGAAGGGGGCAATCAGCCCCAGCATTTT. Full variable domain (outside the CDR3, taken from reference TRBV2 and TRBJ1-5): EPEVTQTPSHQVTQMGQEVILRCVPISNHLYFYWYRQILGQKVEFLVSFYNNEISEKSEIFDDQFSVERPDGSNFTLKIRSTKLEDSAMYFCASSRDREGGNQPQHFGDGTRLSIL.

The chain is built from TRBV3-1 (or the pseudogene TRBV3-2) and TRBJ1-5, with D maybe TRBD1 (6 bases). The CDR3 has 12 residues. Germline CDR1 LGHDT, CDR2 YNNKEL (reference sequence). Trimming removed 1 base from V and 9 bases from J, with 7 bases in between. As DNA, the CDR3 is TGTGCCAGCAGCCAAGCCAGGGGGCCCCAGCATTTT. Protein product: CASSQARGPQHF.

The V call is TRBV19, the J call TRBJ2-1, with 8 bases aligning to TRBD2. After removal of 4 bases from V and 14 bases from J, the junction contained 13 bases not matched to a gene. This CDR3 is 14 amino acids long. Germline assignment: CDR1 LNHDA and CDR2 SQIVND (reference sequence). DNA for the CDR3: TGTGCCAGTAGTAACTCCGGGACTAGATGGGGGGAGTTCTTC. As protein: CASSNSGTRWGEFF.

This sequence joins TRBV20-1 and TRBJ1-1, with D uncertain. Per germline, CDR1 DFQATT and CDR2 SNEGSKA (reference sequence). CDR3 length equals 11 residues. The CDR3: CSWQMNTEAFF. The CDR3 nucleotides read TGCAGCTGGCAAATGAACACTGAAGCTTTCTTT.